This T cell receptor beta chain originates from a study of T cell repertoires in ileal Crohn's disease. The CDR3 loop spans 14 amino acids. The V end was cut by 6 bases, the J end by 0 bases, with 9 bases between. Germline loops: CDR1 MDHEN, CDR2 SYDVKM. Profiling relied on immunoSEQ multiplex PCR, and the TCRdb table lists in-frame clones only, not all of them. The table includes 9,000 to 10,000 clones, more than 65% detected once. Sequencing used ileal tissue. The origin of this receptor is an adult with Crohn's disease. The chain employs TRBV28 and TRBJ2-1; D is ambiguous. This CDR3 reads CASRATSSYNEQFF. CDR3 sequence (DNA): TGTGCCAGCAGGGCCACCAGCTCCTACAATGAGCAGTTCTTC.